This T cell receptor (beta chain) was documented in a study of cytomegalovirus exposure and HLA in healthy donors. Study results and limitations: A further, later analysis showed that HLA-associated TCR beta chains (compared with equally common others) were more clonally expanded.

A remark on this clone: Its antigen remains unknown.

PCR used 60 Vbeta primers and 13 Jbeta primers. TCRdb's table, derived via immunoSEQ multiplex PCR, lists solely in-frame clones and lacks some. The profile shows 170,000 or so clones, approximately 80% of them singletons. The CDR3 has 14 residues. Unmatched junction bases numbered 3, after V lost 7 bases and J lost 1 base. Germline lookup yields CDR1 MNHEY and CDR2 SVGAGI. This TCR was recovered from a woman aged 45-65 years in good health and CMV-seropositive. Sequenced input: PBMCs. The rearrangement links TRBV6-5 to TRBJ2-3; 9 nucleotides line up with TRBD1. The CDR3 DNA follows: TGTGCCAGCAACAGACAGGGGGGCACAGATACGCAGTATTTT. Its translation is CASNRQGGTDTQYF.